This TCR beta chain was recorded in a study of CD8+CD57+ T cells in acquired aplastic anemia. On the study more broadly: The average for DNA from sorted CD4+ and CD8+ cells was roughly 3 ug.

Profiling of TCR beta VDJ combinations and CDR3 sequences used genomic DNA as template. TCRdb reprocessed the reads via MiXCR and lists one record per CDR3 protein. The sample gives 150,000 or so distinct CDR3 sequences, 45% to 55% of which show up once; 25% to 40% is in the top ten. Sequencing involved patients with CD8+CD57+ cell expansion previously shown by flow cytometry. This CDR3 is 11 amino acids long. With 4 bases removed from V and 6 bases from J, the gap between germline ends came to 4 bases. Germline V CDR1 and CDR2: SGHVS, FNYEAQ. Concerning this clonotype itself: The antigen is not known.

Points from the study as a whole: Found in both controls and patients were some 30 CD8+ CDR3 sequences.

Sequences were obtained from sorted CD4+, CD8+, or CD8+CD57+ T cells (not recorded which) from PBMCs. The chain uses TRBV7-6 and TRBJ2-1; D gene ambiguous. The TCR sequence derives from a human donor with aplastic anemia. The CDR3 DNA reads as TGTGCCAGCAGCTCAACCAATGAGCAGTTCTTC. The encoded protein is CASSSTNEQFF.